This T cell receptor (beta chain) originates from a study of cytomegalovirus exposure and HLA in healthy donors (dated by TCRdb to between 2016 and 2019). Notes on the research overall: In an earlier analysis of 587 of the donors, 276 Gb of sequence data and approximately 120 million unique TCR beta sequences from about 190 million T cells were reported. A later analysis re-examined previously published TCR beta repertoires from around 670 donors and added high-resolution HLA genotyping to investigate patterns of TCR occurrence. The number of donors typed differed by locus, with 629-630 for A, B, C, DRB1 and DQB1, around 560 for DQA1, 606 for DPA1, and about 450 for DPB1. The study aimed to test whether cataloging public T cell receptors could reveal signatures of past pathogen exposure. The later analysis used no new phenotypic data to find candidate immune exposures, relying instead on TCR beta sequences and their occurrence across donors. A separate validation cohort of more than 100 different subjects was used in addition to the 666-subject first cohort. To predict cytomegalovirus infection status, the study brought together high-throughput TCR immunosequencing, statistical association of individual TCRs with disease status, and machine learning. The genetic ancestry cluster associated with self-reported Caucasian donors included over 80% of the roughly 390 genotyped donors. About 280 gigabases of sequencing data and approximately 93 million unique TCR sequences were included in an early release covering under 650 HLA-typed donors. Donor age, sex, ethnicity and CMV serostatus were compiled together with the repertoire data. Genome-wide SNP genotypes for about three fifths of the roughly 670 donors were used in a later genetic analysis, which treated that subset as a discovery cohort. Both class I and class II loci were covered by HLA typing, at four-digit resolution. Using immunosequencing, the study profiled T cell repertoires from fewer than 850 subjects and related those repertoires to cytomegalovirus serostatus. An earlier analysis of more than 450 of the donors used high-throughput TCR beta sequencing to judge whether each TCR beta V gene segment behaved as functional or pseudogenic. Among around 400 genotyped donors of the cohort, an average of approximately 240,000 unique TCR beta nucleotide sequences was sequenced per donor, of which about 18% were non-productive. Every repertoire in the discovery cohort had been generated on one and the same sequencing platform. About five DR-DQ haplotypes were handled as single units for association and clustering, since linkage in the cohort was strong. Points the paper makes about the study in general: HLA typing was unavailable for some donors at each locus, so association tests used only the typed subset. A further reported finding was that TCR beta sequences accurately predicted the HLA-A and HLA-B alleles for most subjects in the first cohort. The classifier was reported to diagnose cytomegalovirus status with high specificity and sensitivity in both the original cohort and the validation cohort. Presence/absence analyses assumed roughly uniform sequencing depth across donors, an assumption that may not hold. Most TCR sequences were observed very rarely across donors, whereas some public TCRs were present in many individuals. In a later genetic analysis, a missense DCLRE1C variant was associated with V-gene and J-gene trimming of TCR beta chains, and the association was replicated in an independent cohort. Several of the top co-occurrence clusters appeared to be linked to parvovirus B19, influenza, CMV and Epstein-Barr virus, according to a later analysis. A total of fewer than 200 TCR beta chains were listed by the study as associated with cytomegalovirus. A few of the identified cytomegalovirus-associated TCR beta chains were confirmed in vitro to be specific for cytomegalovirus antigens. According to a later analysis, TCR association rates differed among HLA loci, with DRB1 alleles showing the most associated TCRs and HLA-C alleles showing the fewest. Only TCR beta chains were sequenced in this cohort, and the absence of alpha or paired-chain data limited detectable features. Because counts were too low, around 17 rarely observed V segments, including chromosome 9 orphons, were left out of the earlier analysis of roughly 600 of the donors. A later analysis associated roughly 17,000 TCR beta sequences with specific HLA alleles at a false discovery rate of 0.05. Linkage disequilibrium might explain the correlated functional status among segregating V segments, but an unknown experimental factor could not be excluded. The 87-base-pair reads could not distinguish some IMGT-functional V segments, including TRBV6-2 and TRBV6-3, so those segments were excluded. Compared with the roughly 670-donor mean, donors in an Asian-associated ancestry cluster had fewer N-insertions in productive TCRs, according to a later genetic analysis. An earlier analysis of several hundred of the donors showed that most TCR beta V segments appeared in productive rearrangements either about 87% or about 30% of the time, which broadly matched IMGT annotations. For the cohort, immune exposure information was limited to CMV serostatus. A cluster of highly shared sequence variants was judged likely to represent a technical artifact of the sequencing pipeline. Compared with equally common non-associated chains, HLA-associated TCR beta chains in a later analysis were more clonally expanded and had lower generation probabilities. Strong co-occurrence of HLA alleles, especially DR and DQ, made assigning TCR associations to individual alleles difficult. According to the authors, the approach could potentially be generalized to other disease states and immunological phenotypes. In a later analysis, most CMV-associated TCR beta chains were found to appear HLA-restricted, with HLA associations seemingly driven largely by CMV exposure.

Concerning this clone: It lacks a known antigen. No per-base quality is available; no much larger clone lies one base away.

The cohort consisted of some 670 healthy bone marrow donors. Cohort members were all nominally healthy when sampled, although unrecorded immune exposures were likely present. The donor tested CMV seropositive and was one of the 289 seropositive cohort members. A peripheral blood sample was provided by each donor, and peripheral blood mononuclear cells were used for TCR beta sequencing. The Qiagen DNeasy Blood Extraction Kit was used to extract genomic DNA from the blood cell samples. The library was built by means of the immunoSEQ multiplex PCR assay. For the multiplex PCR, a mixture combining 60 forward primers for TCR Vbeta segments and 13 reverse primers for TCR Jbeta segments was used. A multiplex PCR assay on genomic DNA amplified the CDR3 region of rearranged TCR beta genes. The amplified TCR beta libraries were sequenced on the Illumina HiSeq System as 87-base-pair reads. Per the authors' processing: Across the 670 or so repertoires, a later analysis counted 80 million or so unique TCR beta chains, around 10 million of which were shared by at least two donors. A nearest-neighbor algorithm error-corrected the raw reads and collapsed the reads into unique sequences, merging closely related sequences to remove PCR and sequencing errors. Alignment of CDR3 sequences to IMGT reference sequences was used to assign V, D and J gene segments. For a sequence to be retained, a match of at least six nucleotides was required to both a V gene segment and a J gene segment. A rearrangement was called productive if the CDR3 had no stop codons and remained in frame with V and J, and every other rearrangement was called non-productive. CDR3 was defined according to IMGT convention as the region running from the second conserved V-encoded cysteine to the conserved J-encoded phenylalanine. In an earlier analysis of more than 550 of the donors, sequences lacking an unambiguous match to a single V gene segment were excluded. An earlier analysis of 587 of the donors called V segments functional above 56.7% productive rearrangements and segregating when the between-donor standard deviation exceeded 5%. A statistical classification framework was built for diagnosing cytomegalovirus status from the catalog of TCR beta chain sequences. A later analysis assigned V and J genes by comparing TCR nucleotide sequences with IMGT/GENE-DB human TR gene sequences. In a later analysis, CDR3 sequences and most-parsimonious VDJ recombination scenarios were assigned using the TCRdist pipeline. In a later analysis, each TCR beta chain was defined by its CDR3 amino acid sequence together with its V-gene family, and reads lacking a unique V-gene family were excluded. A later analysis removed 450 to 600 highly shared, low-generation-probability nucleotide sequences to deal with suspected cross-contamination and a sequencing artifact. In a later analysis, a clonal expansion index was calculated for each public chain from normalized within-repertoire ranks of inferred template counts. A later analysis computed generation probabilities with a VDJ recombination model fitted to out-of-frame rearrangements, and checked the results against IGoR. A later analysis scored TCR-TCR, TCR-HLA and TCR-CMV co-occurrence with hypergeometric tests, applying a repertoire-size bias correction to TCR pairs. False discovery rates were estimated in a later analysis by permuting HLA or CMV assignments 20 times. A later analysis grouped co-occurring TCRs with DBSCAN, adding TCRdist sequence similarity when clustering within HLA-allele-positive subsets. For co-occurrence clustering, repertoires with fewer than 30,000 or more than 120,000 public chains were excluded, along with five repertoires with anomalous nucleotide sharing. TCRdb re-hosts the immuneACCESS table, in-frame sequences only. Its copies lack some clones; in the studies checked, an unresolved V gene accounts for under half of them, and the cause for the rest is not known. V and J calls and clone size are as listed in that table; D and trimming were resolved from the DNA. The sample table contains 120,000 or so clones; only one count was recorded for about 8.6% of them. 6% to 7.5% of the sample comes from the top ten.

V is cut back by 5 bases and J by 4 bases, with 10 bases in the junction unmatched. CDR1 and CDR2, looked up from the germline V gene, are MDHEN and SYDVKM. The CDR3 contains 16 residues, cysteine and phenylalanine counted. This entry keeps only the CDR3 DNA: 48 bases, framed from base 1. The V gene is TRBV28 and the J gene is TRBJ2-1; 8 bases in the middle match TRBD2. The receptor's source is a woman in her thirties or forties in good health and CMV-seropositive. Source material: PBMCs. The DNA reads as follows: TGTGCCAGCAGTCCCCGCGGGAGCGGGAGATACAATGAGCAGTTCTTC. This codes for CASSPRGSGRYNEQFF.